This T cell receptor beta chain is from a study of metastatic and nonmetastatic thyroid tumors. Overall study: Peripheral blood and tumor or nodule samples from malignant and benign thyroid patients were compared.

Study results and limitations: Benign nodules were reported to have significantly lower TCR beta diversity than malignant thyroid tumors, in blood and tumor.

TCRdb reprocessed the PCR reads using MiXCR. The data show tens of thousands of clones, 30% to 40% seen once. The CDR3 is made up of 16 amino acids. From germline, CDR1 is MNHEY and CDR2 SVGAGI. V was clipped by 0 bases and J by 1 base; unmatched bases: 4. There were no patients who had received any treatment before thyroid surgery. A word on this clone: Its target is not known.

Sequencing input: tumor tissue. The sequence came from a female donor with papillary thyroid cancer or a benign thyroid nodule (not recorded which). Some clones in this sample may be carry-over from other donors' samples. The J gene is TRBJ2-3, the V gene TRBV6-5, with TRBD1 matching 7 bases. The CDR3 region has the DNA TGTGCCAGCAGTTACTCGACCCAGGGGGGCACAGATACGCAGTATTTT. Protein sequence: CASSYSTQGGTDTQYF.